This T cell receptor (beta chain) appears in the sequencing data of a study of post-analysis software for immune sequencing data. In the study overall: Multiple sclerosis in the patients followed relapsing-remitting, secondary progressive and progressive-relapsing courses.

This clonotype was observed a handful of times. Unique molecular identifiers were present in the TCR beta cDNA libraries. Each CDR3 protein is one row after TCRdb ran MiXCR on the PCR reads. The repertoire includes hundreds of thousands of distinct CDR3 sequences, approximately 53% of them detected once, and approximately 4.3% sits in the top ten. The sample consisted of blood. This sequence originates from a girl aged 10 to 17 with multiple sclerosis.

The CDR3 nucleotides read TGCAGTGCTGAACCAGCAGGAACAATGAACACTGAAGCTTTCTTT. Amino acid sequence: CSAEPAGTMNTEAFF. The J gene is TRBJ1-1, the V gene TRBV20-1; no reliable D call. Trimming left V 5 bases short and J 0 bases short, with 16 bases between. Germline V lookup: CDR1 DFQATT, CDR2 SNEGSKA (reference sequence). The CDR3 is 15 amino acids.